These T cell receptor beta chains were read from a single sample in a study of CD8+CD57+ T cells in acquired aplastic anemia. Using its own MiXCR run on the reads, TCRdb lists one record per CDR3 protein. The sample includes 400,000 to 450,000 distinct CDR3 sequences, about 70% of them seen just once. Input material: sorted CD4+, CD8+, or CD8+CD57+ T cells (not recorded which) from PBMCs. The source is a human donor in good health, serving as a control. Each CDR3 is given without its conserved first and last residue.

>13|TRBV7-2
ASSRTGGGQETQY
>16|TRBV2
ASTLARGTPPPYSEQF
>13|TRBV4-1
ASSQRQGMNTEAF
>12|TRBV7-2
ASKDRGVFNEQF
>10|TRBV2
ASSDDGHGYT
>10|TRBV12-3/TRBV12-4
ASSPAVTPLH
>14|TRBV30
AWGETGGLRRGEAF
>15|TRBV20-1
SARDYRLAGKSDTQY
>11|TRBV7-7
ASSFTFTGEQY
>13|TRBV2
ARRGVRAATDTQY
>13|TRBV7-8
ASSLNRAAEAFFH
>14|TRBV7-8
ASKLTRGASNQPQH
>13|TRBV20-1
SARVVLAGDNEQF
>12|TRBV10-3
AITPGQGAYKQY
>11|TRBV7-3
ASSYDREDGYS
>13|TRBV5-5
ASSLAGANHNVLT
>11|TRBV6-1
ASSKTPNTEAF
>14|TRBV9
ASSYSSLYEQYSIY
>13|TRBV6-5
ASSVGTGIFEKLF
>12|TRBV20-1
SVGARRRAHEQY
>13|TRBV2
ASSLGQTGNQPQH
>12|TRBV12-3/TRBV12-4
ASSFSSGLTEAF
>13|TRBV10-3
AISESRLTGDEQY
>13|TRBV10-1
ASTDNGGWASPLH
>12|TRBV7-2
ASSFSGRAYVQF
>14|TRBV5-1
ASSLWSGGASGELF
>13|TRBV6-5
ASSTGGEGNQPQH
>13|TRBV20-1
SAGLAGRGYYEQF
>13|TRBV7-2
ASSSEGGAQPQHY
>11|TRBV20-1
SVAEDRYTEAF
>12|TRBV20-1
SARDGGRNSPLH
>12|TRBV7-4
ASSFGGQDGSLI
>10|TRBV10-3
SGSGLGTEAF
>10|TRBV30
AWNRGTAEAF
>11|TRBV20-1
SASALSERSYT
>13|TRBV29-1
SARPAGPRTDTQY
>10|TRBV5-1
ASSSDPVYEY
>12|TRBV9
ASSDWTGRENQY
>10|TRBV2
ATTGDSEAQF
>10|TRBV12-3/TRBV12-4
ASWVGGETQY
>12|TRBV10-3
AISECDKAHAPY
>9|TRBV2
ASSASWPEQ
>12|TRBV7-2
ASSLGQGDEILF
>13|TRBV3-1
ASSQGIRSNTEAF
>14|TRBV6-2/TRBV6-3
ASRYPDRAQRPEAF
>11|TRBV5-1
ASGRQGGGEAF
>12|TRBV13
ASSLGGDAYEQY
>9|TRBV29-1
AAGTSYEQY
>13|TRBV4-3
ASSQEGQRYNEQF